Below, 20 T cell receptor beta chains from the same sample are listed, as sequenced in a study of blood T cell repertoires in COVID-19. The data were produced by immunoSEQ multiplex PCR, yet TCRdb's version contains in-frame clones alone and is incomplete. The data hold approximately 54,000 clones, with 86% observed a single time. The sequenced sample consisted of peripheral blood. Receptor source: a human donor in a cohort sampled during active COVID-19.

This clone was found once. The chain is built from TRBV7-3 and TRBJ2-3, with TRBD2 identical over 9 bases. CDR1 is SGHTA, CDR2 FQGTGA, per germline. The CDR3 consists of 15 residues. The V gene end was trimmed by 4 bases and the J gene end by 6 bases; junction bases not matched to a gene: 8. The CDR3 DNA reads as TGTGCCAGCAGCTCCGGCGGGGGGGCCTTTGATACGCAGTATTTT. This gives the protein CASSSGGGAFDTQYF.

The rearrangement uses TRBV5-6 and TRBJ2-3, with TRBD2 identical over 8 bases. This CDR3 has 14 amino acids. Germline lookup yields CDR1 SGHDT and CDR2 YYEEEE. The ends lost 2 bases at V and 7 bases at J; junction bases unmatched: 6. The CDR3 region has the DNA TGTGCCAGCAGCTTTAGCGGGGCCGGGAATACGCAGTATTTT. Protein product: CASSFSGAGNTQYF.

The chain employs TRBV5-1 and TRBJ2-1; tentative D call: TRBD1 (6 bases). The V and J ends lost 2 bases and 5 bases respectively, with 8 bases between them. The CDR3 loop spans 13 amino acids. CDR1 SGHRS and CDR2 YFSETQ come from the germline V gene. The CDR3 reads CASSFKGDNEQFF. The DNA of the CDR3 is TGCGCCAGCAGCTTCAAGGGGGACAATGAGCAGTTCTTC.

The rearrangement joins TRBV18 to TRBJ2-5, with 7 bases lining up with TRBD2. The CDR3 spans 14 residues. Germline V gene data show CDR1 as KGHSH and CDR2 as LQKENI. Germline trimming cut 3 bases from V and 1 base from J; bases unmatched to any gene: 2. This chain's CDR3 is CASSPGGGQETQYF. CDR3 coding DNA: TGTGCCAGCTCACCGGGCGGGGGCCAAGAGACCCAGTACTTC.

The chain is built from TRBV4-2 and TRBJ1-2; tentatively, D is TRBD1 (6 bases). This CDR3 has 16 amino acids. V dropped 0 bases and J dropped 2 bases, with 13 bases sitting between them. CDR1 is LGHNA and CDR2 is YNFKEQ in the germline V gene. CDR3 region: CASSQERYQGNYGYTF. DNA of the CDR3: TGTGCCAGCAGCCAAGAGAGGTATCAGGGGAACTATGGCTACACCTTC.

This chain uses TRBV11-3 with TRBJ2-1; 11 bases line up with TRBD2. V gave up 1 base and J gave up 2 bases; unmatched junction bases: 10. This CDR3 contains 19 residues. The germline CDR1 and CDR2 sequences are SGHNT and YENEEA. Here the CDR3 DNA reads TGTGCCAGCAGCTTAGTAAATGGAACTAGCGGGAGCACCTACAATGAGCAGTTCTTC. This encodes CASSLVNGTSGSTYNEQFF.

This chain joins TRBV10-2 and TRBJ2-1; the match to TRBD1 covers 10 bases. V dropped 1 base and J dropped 1; count of bases not matched to a gene: 7. The germline CDR1 and CDR2 sequences are WSHSY and SAAADI. The CDR3 is 18 amino acids. This CDR3 is CASSEFGDRGRSYNEQFF. The DNA for the CDR3 is TGCGCCAGCAGTGAGTTCGGAGACAGGGGGCGATCCTACAATGAGCAGTTCTTC.

J is TRBJ1-4 and V is TRBV10-3; D unresolved. The CDR3 is made up of 13 amino acids. V shed 6 bases and J shed 0 bases, with 5 bases lying between them. CDR1 and CDR2 from the germline V gene are ENHRY and SYGVKD. The CDR3 sequence: CAISGATNEKLFF. In DNA, the CDR3 is TGTGCCATCAGCGGAGCAACTAATGAAAAACTGTTTTTT.

This clone was recorded only once. The genes are TRBV10-2 and TRBJ1-6, with 8 bases identical to TRBD1. The CDR3 runs 14 residues. Germline V gives CDR1 WSHSY, CDR2 SAAADI. J gave up 8 bases and V 3 bases, and 3 bases lay outside the gene matches. The CDR3 DNA sequence: TGCGCCAGCAGTGAAGCAGGGGGCCATTCACCCCTCCACTTT. Translating it yields CASSEAGGHSPLHF.

The chain couples TRBV6-6 to TRBJ1-3, with a possible D match to TRBD1 (6 bases). The CDR3 is 15 amino acids. Trimming stripped 0 bases from V and 4 bases from J, with 10 bases between. The germline V gene has CDR1 MNHNY and CDR2 SVGAGI (reference sequence). In DNA form, the CDR3 reads TGTGCCAGCAGTTACTCGCAGGGGCTAGGAAACACCATATATTTT. Translated, it gives CASSYSQGLGNTIYF.

The rearrangement joins TRBV4-2 to TRBJ2-3; D might be TRBD2 (6 bases). There are 17 residues in the CDR3. The germline V gene encodes CDR1 LGHNA and CDR2 YNFKEQ. Trimming cost V 0 bases and J 2 bases, with 15 bases left between them. The CDR3 DNA sequence: TGTGCCAGCAGCCAAGATCTCGGGAGACGGGCCACAGATACGCAGTATTTT. It specifies CASSQDLGRRATDTQYF.

The chain recombines TRBV2 with TRBJ2-1; the match to TRBD1 covers 11 bases. Germline CDR1 SNHLY, CDR2 FYNNEI. The CDR3 totals 15 residues. With 6 bases clipped from V and 3 bases from J, the junction kept 4 bases outside the gene matches. The CDR3 loop reads CASSPGTGGYNEQFF. Written as DNA, the CDR3 is TGTGCCAGCAGCCCCGGGACAGGGGGCTACAATGAGCAGTTCTTC.

The chain recombines TRBV7-2 with TRBJ2-6, with 7 bases that match TRBD1. Trimming took 1 base from V and 2 from J; bases not matched to a gene: 2. CDR1 is SGHTA and CDR2 is FQGNSA in the germline V gene. This CDR3 comprises 16 residues. The DNA for the CDR3 is TGTGCCAGCAGCTTAGAGGGGGCCACTGGGGCCAACGTCCTGACTTTC. Translating gives CASSLEGATGANVLTF. The whole variable domain, remainder taken from reference TRBV7-2 and TRBJ2-6, is GAGVSQSPSNKVTEKGKDVELRCDPISGHTALYWYRQSLGQGLEFLIYFQGNSAPDKSGLPSDRFSAERTGGSVSTLTIQRTQQEDSAVYLCASSLEGATGANVLTFGAGSRLTVL.

The CDR3 nucleotides are TGTGCCTGGAGTGTACTCGGGTTCGAGCAGTACTTC. This gives the protein CAWSVLGFEQYF. This chain uses TRBV30 with TRBJ2-7, with D unclear. The V end lost 0 bases, the J end lost 6 bases, and 9 bases lay between the germline ends. The V gene's germline CDR1 is GTSNPN and CDR2 SVGIG (reference sequence). The CDR3 length is 12 residues.

Concerning this clone itself: Different DNA sequences within this sample yield the same CDR3. The genes are TRBV3-1 (or the pseudogene TRBV3-2) and TRBJ1-3; D possibly corresponds to TRBD1 (5 bases). Germline-derived CDR1 and CDR2 are LGHDT and YNNKEL (reference sequence). The CDR3 loop spans 13 amino acids. Trimming pared 1 base from V and 4 bases from J, leaving 5 bases between. The CDR3 DNA reads as TGTGCCAGCAGCCAAGGACAGGGAAACACCATATATTTT. Its protein is CASSQGQGNTIYF.

V gene TRBV2 combines with J gene TRBJ2-7; TRBD2 might be the D (5 bases). Trimming removed 9 bases from V and 0 bases from J, with 12 bases in between. CDR3 size: 13 residues. Germline lookup yields CDR1 SNHLY and CDR2 FYNNEI. CDR3 sequence (DNA): TGTGCCAGTAACGAAGGGAGCTCCTACGAGCAGTACTTC. It yields the protein CASNEGSSYEQYF.

The chain recombines TRBV2 with TRBJ2-7; D may be TRBD1 (6 bases). CDR3 length: 14 amino acids. The V end was cut by 4 bases, the J end by 0 bases, with 10 bases between. CDR1 SNHLY and CDR2 FYNNEI come from the germline V gene. The CDR3 spells CASSVQGSSYEQYF. CDR3 coding DNA: TGTGCCAGCAGTGTCCAGGGGTCCTCCTACGAGCAGTACTTC. The full variable domain, with the rest looked up from reference TRBV2 and TRBJ2-7, is EPEVTQTPSHQVTQMGQEVILRCVPISNHLYFYWYRQILGQKVEFLVSFYNNEISEKSEIFDDQFSVERPDGSNFTLKIRSTKLEDSAMYFCASSVQGSSYEQYFGPGTRLTVT.

This clone appeared a single time. V and J are TRBV24-1 and TRBJ2-1; TRBD2 aligns across 7 bases. V lost 5 bases, J lost 5 bases, and 11 bases stayed unmatched. CDR3 length: 16 amino acids. Germline values: CDR1 KGHDR, CDR2 SFDVKD. The CDR3 loop reads CATSGRAGDGNNEQFF. CDR3 nucleotide sequence: TGTGCCACCAGTGGCCGGGCGGGAGATGGAAACAATGAGCAGTTCTTC.

This chain connects TRBV4-1 to TRBJ2-7; D gene uncertain. Germline lookup yields CDR1 MGHRA and CDR2 YSYEKL. This CDR3 region has 15 residues. Trimming removed 0 bases from V and 5 bases from J, with 14 bases in between. The DNA of the CDR3 is TGCGCCAGCAGCCAAGACCAGACTTCCTATAACGAGCAGTACTTC. Its translation is CASSQDQTSYNEQYF.

The rearrangement links TRBV5-8 to TRBJ2-7; D not resolved. CDR1 and CDR2 from the germline V gene are SGHTS and YDEGEE. Trimming shortened V by 0 bases and J by 1 base, and 14 bases separated the two germline ends. There are 16 residues in the CDR3. The chain's CDR3 is CASSLGYATGSYEQYF. The CDR3, as DNA: TGTGCCAGCAGCTTGGGGTATGCAACCGGTTCCTACGAGCAGTACTTC.